This paragraph covers one T cell receptor beta chain sequence. Its antigen is unknown. The CDR3 extends over 15 amino acids. V lost 5 bases and J lost 4; bases outside the gene matches: 8. In germline, CDR1 is LGHNA, CDR2 YSLEER. The data were taken from a study of T-cell memory formation after mild COVID-19. Study findings and constraints: Confirmation was lacking for SARS-CoV-2 specificity of second-wave clones that peaked on day 37. CD8+ contracting clones occupied EMRA, while CD4+ ones occupied mainly CM and EM.

TCRalpha and TCRbeta libraries used 5'RACE with constant-segment primers and UMIs. TCRdb recomputed calls from the 5' RACE reads with MiXCR, one row per CDR3 protein. The data hold about 190,000 distinct CDR3 sequences, with around 19% observed a single time. The sample was PBMCs or a T cell subset sorted from them (not recorded which). This TCR derives from an adult woman who had mild COVID-19 (a few samples of this study predate the infection). Cell type and time point are not known. The V call is TRBV4-3, the J call TRBJ2-3, with 8 positions matching TRBD2. The CDR3: CASSTGTSRSDTQYF. In DNA, the CDR3 is TGCGCCAGCAGCACCGGGACTAGTCGGTCAGATACGCAGTATTTT.